This TCR beta chain derives from a study of T cell responses to AZD1222 COVID-19 vaccine. Points from the study as a whole: The study identified only six AZD1222 recipients as seropositive at baseline. Unmutated regions of variants are reportedly targeted by nearly half of spike-specific TCRs. The sample set comprised mostly white British donors with more females, and clonal diversity was possibly underestimated. Across the whole spike, CD4 TCRs peaked at regions 160-218 and 743-854.

V shed 5 bases and J shed 7 bases, with 9 bases lying between them. This CDR3 spans 12 amino acids. Germline CDR1 and CDR2: MNHEY and SVGEGT. This clone was counted only a few times. The antigen remains unidentified. The assay was immunoSEQ multiplex PCR, and TCRdb's table has in-frame clones only and misses some. The top ten clones hold about 5.2% of a sample with roughly 80,000 clones, just over 90% of them seen once. V gene TRBV6-2 or TRBV6-3 combines with J gene TRBJ2-1; D not resolved. The receptor's source is an adult in good health. The sequenced sample was peripheral blood, obtained on day 0 of AZD1222 vaccination. CDR3 nucleotides: TGTGCCAGCAGTAGCCGGCTTAATGAGCAGTTCTTC. Translation gives CASSSRLNEQFF.